A single sample gave rise to the 32 T cell receptor beta chains below, sequenced in a study of beta chain features in type 1 diabetes. The sequenced template was cDNA made from the entire isolated RNA. The protocol was immunoSEQ multiplex PCR, while the TCRdb copy is restricted to in-frame clones and leaves out a portion. The table shows 150,000 or so clones, with over 55% occurring only once. For these TCRs, the target antigens are not known. Regarding the study as a whole: In every one of the four CD4+ subsets, TCRB CDR3s were moderately but significantly shorter in Type 1 diabetes patients.

Sequencing was performed on naive CD4+ T cells from blood. All receptors come from a man aged 30-40 years with type 1 diabetes.

J is TRBJ1-2 and V is TRBV29-1; D unclear. Germline V CDR1 and CDR2: SQVTM, ANQGSEA. V was shortened by 5 bases and J by 8 bases, with 18 bases between the two germline ends. The CDR3 is made up of 13 amino acids. The CDR3 nucleotides are TGCAGCGTTAGTGACACCCTAGGAGTCGGCTACACCTTC. Translated: CSVSDTLGVGYTF.

The chain combines TRBV14 with TRBJ2-7, with D possibly TRBD1 on 5 matching bases. The germline V gene encodes CDR1 SGHDN and CDR2 FVKESK. Trimming took 0 bases from V and 0 from J, leaving 12 bases between them. The CDR3 loop spans 16 amino acids. CDR3 bases: TGTGCCAGCAGCCAAGATAACAGGCCAAGCTCCTACGAGCAGTACTTC. It encodes CASSQDNRPSSYEQYF.

This sequence joins TRBV2 and TRBJ2-7; D tentatively fits TRBD1 or TRBD2 (5 bases each). This CDR3 comprises 15 residues. Germline-derived CDR1 and CDR2 are SNHLY and FYNNEI. Trimming removed 4 bases from V and 0 bases from J, with 13 bases in between. CDR3 coding DNA: TGTGCCAGCAGTGGGGGGACGGAGAGCTCCTACGAGCAGTACTTC. Protein product: CASSGGTESSYEQYF.

This chain joins TRBV7-2 and TRBJ1-1, with a weak D call TRBD1 (6 bases). This CDR3 has 15 residues. Trimming removed 2 bases from V and 1 base from J, with 11 bases in between. Germline loops: CDR1 SGHTA, CDR2 FQGNSA. This CDR3 is CASSLQPRGNTEAFF. CDR3 nucleotides: TGTGCCAGCAGCTTACAGCCCAGGGGGAACACTGAAGCTTTCTTT.

This clone has just a few counts. This chain uses TRBV7-2 with TRBJ2-1; the D is unclear. The V end lost 1 base, the J end lost 9 bases, and 4 bases lay between the germline ends. Per germline, CDR1 SGHTA and CDR2 FQGNSA. The CDR3 is 11 amino acids. For the CDR3, the DNA is TGTGCCAGCAGCTTAGAGGGTGAGCAGTTCTTC. This sequence encodes CASSLEGEQFF.

The chain uses TRBV4-3 and TRBJ2-1; D is perhaps TRBD1 or TRBD2 (6 bases each). CDR1 is LGHNA and CDR2 is YSLEER in the germline V gene. The germline V and J ends were trimmed by 4 bases and 7 bases, with 20 bases remaining between them. The CDR3 is made up of 16 amino acids. CDR3 DNA: TGCGCCAGCAGCCCCAACAGGGTCGGGGGAAGGAATGAGCAGTTCTTC. This codes for CASSPNRVGGRNEQFF.

This clone was counted between two and nine times. This sample includes further DNA sequences coding for the same CDR3. This chain links TRBV30 with TRBJ1-3; D gene ambiguous. The V gene's germline CDR1 is GTSNPN and CDR2 SVGIG (reference sequence). CDR3 size: 13 residues. The V gene lost 0 bases and the J gene lost 0 bases, with 3 bases spanning the gap. CDR3 in DNA: TGTGCCTGGAGTGTGGGCTCTGGAAACACCATATATTTT. As protein: CAWSVGSGNTIYF.

V is TRBV4-3 and J is TRBJ1-2; TRBD1 aligns across 9 bases. Germline V gene data show CDR1 as LGHNA and CDR2 as YSLEER. J lost 8 bases, V lost 1 base, and 2 bases had no gene match. This CDR3 comprises 13 residues. The CDR3 bases are TGCGCCAGCAGCCAAGGGGACAGGGCGGGCTACACCTTC. Translated, it gives CASSQGDRAGYTF.

This clone was seen a few times. This chain connects TRBV15 to TRBJ1-4; unclear D gene. V was clipped by 1 base and J by 6 bases, with 9 bases between them. Germline V lookup: CDR1 LNHNV, CDR2 YYDKDF (reference sequence). This CDR3 spans 14 amino acids. Here the CDR3 reads CATSRGARDEKLFF. The CDR3 bases are TGTGCCACCAGCAGAGGGGCACGGGATGAAAAACTGTTTTTT.

This clone showed up just a few times. Written as DNA, the CDR3 is TGTGCCAGTGAGACAGGGTCGGGAAACACCATATATTTT. It is translated as CASETGSGNTIYF. This sequence joins TRBV30 and TRBJ1-3; the match to TRBD1 covers 7 bases. This CDR3 is built from 13 residues. The V and J ends lost 8 bases and 4 bases, in that order; junction bases with no gene match: 8. Germline CDR1 and CDR2: GTSNPN and SVGIG (reference sequence).

The chain uses TRBV4-1 and TRBJ1-1; 7 bases are shared with TRBD1. The V gene's germline CDR1 is MGHRA and CDR2 YSYEKL. Unmatched junction bases numbered 5, after V lost 0 bases and J lost 1 base. The CDR3 has 16 amino acids. The CDR3 region is CASSQELDRPNTEAFF. The CDR3 DNA is TGCGCCAGCAGCCAAGAACTGGACAGGCCGAACACTGAAGCTTTCTTT.

The rearrangement uses TRBV7-2 and TRBJ2-3; 7 positions match TRBD1. Trimming took 8 bases from V and 5 from J; bases not matched to a gene: 10. The CDR3 length is 14 residues. Germline loops: CDR1 SGHTA, CDR2 FQGNSA. The chain's CDR3 is CASSWGRGIDTQYF. CDR3 DNA sequence: TGTGCCAGCTCTTGGGGCAGGGGGATAGATACGCAGTATTTT.

The rearrangement links TRBV7-9 to TRBJ1-5, with D possibly matching TRBD1 (5 bases). Germline loops: CDR1 SEHNR, CDR2 FQNEAQ (reference sequence). The V end was cut by 4 bases, the J end by 5 bases, with 15 bases between. This CDR3 spans 15 amino acids. CDR3 DNA: TGTGCCAGCAGCTCACGTGGGGAGGGACATCAGCCCCAGCATTTT. Protein sequence: CASSSRGEGHQPQHF. The entire variable domain, with the rest obtained from reference TRBV7-9 and TRBJ1-5, is as follows: DTGVSQNPRHKITKRGQNVTFRCDPISEHNRLYWYRQTLGQGPEFLTYFQNEAQLEKSRLLSDRFSAERPKGSFSTLEIQRTEQGDSAMYLCASSSRGEGHQPQHFGDGTRLSIL.

Only one count was recorded for this clone. The V call is TRBV2, the J call TRBJ1-2; a weak D match, TRBD1 (6 bases). The CDR3 is 15 residues long. Trimming removed 4 bases from V and 6 bases from J, with 18 bases in between. The germline V gene has CDR1 SNHLY and CDR2 FYNNEI. The CDR3 sequence: CASSVMRQGMNGYTF. In DNA form, the CDR3 reads TGTGCCAGCAGTGTAATGCGGCAGGGGATGAATGGCTACACCTTC.

In DNA form, the CDR3 reads TGTGCCAGCTCACCTCAGCTGGAAATCAGCTCCTACAATGAGCAGTTCTTC. This sequence encodes CASSPQLEISSYNEQFF. The chain combines TRBV18 with TRBJ2-1; D is unresolved. The CDR3 has 17 residues. From germline, CDR1 is KGHSH and CDR2 LQKENI. V lost 3 bases, J lost 0 bases, and 15 bases lay in between.

This clone was seen more than once but under ten times. The V call is TRBV18, the J call TRBJ2-5, with no clear D. Germline CDR1 is KGHSH and CDR2 is LQKENI. This CDR3 comprises 12 residues. Between the trimmed V and J ends, which lost 3 bases and 5 bases, there was a span of 7 bases. DNA for the CDR3: TGTGCCAGCTCACCCGAGTTGGAGACCCAGTACTTC. It codes for CASSPELETQYF.

A few counts support this clone. The chain uses TRBV27 and TRBJ1-1, with D possibly matching TRBD1 (5 bases). CDR3 length: 17 residues. Trimming removed 5 bases at V and 0 bases at J, with 19 bases between. The germline CDR1 and CDR2 sequences are MNHEY and SMNVEV (reference sequence). The CDR3 region has the DNA TGTGCCAGCAGTCCCGATTCTATGGGGACGGTGAACACTGAAGCTTTCTTT. Protein: CASSPDSMGTVNTEAFF.

The gene calls are TRBV18 and TRBJ1-6, with D hard to call. This CDR3 spans 15 amino acids. Trimming removed 6 bases at V and 3 bases at J, with 12 bases between. In germline, CDR1 is KGHSH, CDR2 LQKENI. The CDR3 reads CASSRTTDYNSPLHF. The CDR3 nucleotides are TGTGCCAGCTCCCGGACGACGGACTATAATTCACCCCTCCACTTT.

Here the CDR3 reads CASSVGDRVNEQFF. In nucleotides, the CDR3 is TGTGCCAGCAGCGTAGGTGACAGGGTCAATGAGCAGTTCTTC. The genes are TRBV9 and TRBJ2-1; TRBD1 matches 7 bases. The germline gives CDR1 SGDLS, CDR2 YYNGEE. The trim removed 0 bases at V and 6 bases at J, leaving 3 bases unmatched. This CDR3 region has 14 residues.

V gene TRBV9 combines with J gene TRBJ2-3; D is unresolved. The CDR3 runs 15 residues. Germline CDR1 SGDLS, CDR2 YYNGEE. The ends were cut back, 5 bases at V and 1 base at J, with 14 bases in the middle. CDR3 sequence: CASRQQSAGTDTQYF. The CDR3 nucleotides read TGTGCCAGCAGGCAACAGTCGGCAGGCACAGATACGCAGTATTTT.

This clone was seen only a few times. The J gene is TRBJ2-3, the V gene TRBV19; D is undetermined. The germline V and J ends were trimmed by 5 bases and 1 base, with 7 bases remaining between them. The germline V gene has CDR1 LNHDA and CDR2 SQIVND (reference sequence). The CDR3 totals 13 residues. The CDR3 loop reads CASSPVGTDTQYF. In nucleotides, the CDR3 is TGTGCCAGTAGTCCCGTCGGCACAGATACGCAGTATTTT.

The rearrangement uses TRBV30 and TRBJ2-5; D not resolved. Germline loops: CDR1 GTSNPN, CDR2 SVGIG (reference sequence). The CDR3 extends over 13 amino acids. Trimming took 7 bases from V and 2 from J, leaving 14 bases between them. CDR3 residues: CASAMGPQETQYF. CDR3 nucleotides: TGTGCCTCGGCGATGGGTCCACAAGAGACCCAGTACTTC.

J is TRBJ1-4 and V is TRBV5-1; D gene ambiguous. V was clipped by 4 bases and J by 0 bases, with 4 bases between them. This CDR3 is built from 13 residues. CDR1 SGHRS and CDR2 YFSETQ come from the germline V gene. Here the CDR3 DNA reads TGCGCCAGCAGCCCGGCAACTAATGAAAAACTGTTTTTT. Its protein product is CASSPATNEKLFF.

This sequence joins TRBV15 and TRBJ2-3, with a weak D call TRBD1 (5 bases). Looked up from germline, CDR1 is LNHNV and CDR2 is YYDKDF (reference sequence). The CDR3 loop spans 16 amino acids. The V and J ends lost 6 bases and 6 bases respectively, with 22 bases between them. CDR3: CATSLLSIGDPDTQYF. DNA of the CDR3: TGTGCCACCAGTCTCCTATCCATAGGGGATCCGGATACGCAGTATTTT.

CDR3 region: CAISESTEQYF. The CDR3 nucleotides are TGTGCCATCAGTGAGTCCACCGAGCAGTACTTC. The chain couples TRBV10-3 to TRBJ2-7; D gene ambiguous. Deletions cut 0 bases from V and 6 bases from J, with 3 bases between. The CDR3 consists of 11 residues. The germline gives CDR1 ENHRY, CDR2 SYGVKD.

The chain links TRBV9 to TRBJ2-5, with TRBD2 matching 9 bases. CDR1 and CDR2 (germline): SGDLS, YYNGEE. This CDR3 has 16 amino acids. The junction had 8 bases not matched to a gene; V was cut back by 0 bases and J by 5 bases. Here the CDR3 reads CASSVASRGGQETQYF. The CDR3 region has the DNA TGTGCCAGCAGCGTAGCGTCGCGGGGGGGCCAGGAGACCCAGTACTTC.

Only one count was recorded for this clone. This sequence joins TRBV29-1 and TRBJ2-4; possibly TRBD1 or TRBD2 for D (5 bases each). V lost 4 bases and J 0 bases, leaving 10 bases between the germline ends. The CDR3 covers 14 residues. From germline, CDR1 is SQVTM and CDR2 ANQGSEA. In DNA form, the CDR3 reads TGCAGCGTTGTTGGGGGATTAGCCAAAAACATTCAGTACTTC. Translated, it gives CSVVGGLAKNIQYF.

This clone was detected only a few times. The chain joins TRBV19 to TRBJ2-7, with 10 bases that match TRBD1. Germline CDR1 LNHDA, CDR2 SQIVND (reference sequence). This CDR3 is built from 15 residues. Trimming removed 8 bases from V and 2 bases from J; junction bases left unmatched: 9. DNA for the CDR3: TGTGCCAGTCGTCCTGGGACAGGGGCAACCTACGAGCAGTACTTC. It codes for CASRPGTGATYEQYF.

Here the CDR3 reads CASSWDSRGHSPLHF. The CDR3 region has the DNA TGTGCCAGCAGCTGGGACTCTCGCGGCCATTCACCCCTCCACTTT. This chain uses TRBV5-6 with TRBJ1-6; D is perhaps TRBD1 (5 bases). V was shortened by 3 bases and J by 8 bases, with 15 bases between the two germline ends. This CDR3 has 15 residues. Germline-derived CDR1 and CDR2 are SGHDT and YYEEEE.

The genes are TRBV9 and TRBJ1-4, with TRBD1 matching 8 bases. With V trimmed by 4 bases and J by 2 bases, 7 bases remained unmatched. CDR3 length: 16 amino acids. The germline CDR1 and CDR2 sequences are SGDLS and YYNGEE. The CDR3 DNA is TGTGCCAGCAGCTCCGGGACAGGACTTACTAATGAAAAACTGTTTTTT. As protein: CASSSGTGLTNEKLFF.

The rearrangement links TRBV7-9 to TRBJ1-2; D is uncertain. V was trimmed by 1 base and J by 7 bases, leaving 4 bases between them. This CDR3 contains 11 residues. Germline assignment: CDR1 SEHNR and CDR2 FQNEAQ (reference sequence). The CDR3 loop reads CASSLGGGYTF. The CDR3 nucleotides are TGTGCCAGCAGCTTAGGGGGTGGCTACACCTTC.

For the CDR3, the DNA is TGTGCCAGCAGCTTAGACAGAGCCTTGGGCTCCTACAATGAGCAGTTCTTC. Its protein is CASSLDRALGSYNEQFF. The chain employs TRBV7-2 and TRBJ2-1, with unresolved D. Germline V gives CDR1 SGHTA, CDR2 FQGNSA. There are 17 residues in the CDR3. V lost 1 base and J lost 0, with 13 bases in between.